One sample yielded the 21 T cell receptor beta chains listed below, sequenced in a study of blood T cells in healthy people across ages. Then a second PCR, running about 7 to 11 cycles, was carried out with a sample-barcoded 5' primer and a J-beta primer mix. MiXCR was run by TCRdb on the 5' RACE reads, yielding one entry per CDR3 protein. This table has 1.5 million to 2 million distinct CDR3 sequences, 30% to 35% appearing once. The specimen sequenced was blood. The receptor source for this set is a woman aged 25 to 45 in good health.

This clonotype was seen a few times. The V and J genes are TRBV29-1 and TRBJ2-7; D unclear. V was shortened by 4 bases and J by 7 bases, with 8 bases between the two germline ends. The CDR3 is made up of 10 amino acids. Germline CDR1 reads SQVTM; CDR2 reads ANQGSEA. CDR3 amino acids: CSVVTVEQYF. The CDR3 DNA follows: TGCAGCGTTGTGACGGTGGAGCAGTACTTC.

The chain couples TRBV20-1 to TRBJ2-3; 7 bases are shared with TRBD2. The germline V gene encodes CDR1 DFQATT and CDR2 SNEGSKA (reference sequence). V was clipped by 3 bases and J by 0 bases; unmatched bases: 9. This CDR3 has 16 amino acids. The CDR3 bases are TGCAGTGCTAGTGGCCGGCGGGAGCGGAGCACAGATACGCAGTATTTT. As protein: CSASGRRERSTDTQYF.

This clonotype was detected many times. The chain carries TRBV7-3 and TRBJ2-3; D remains ambiguous. This CDR3 is built from 14 residues. V was pared by 2 bases and J by 0 bases, with 6 bases between. Germline loops: CDR1 SGHTA, CDR2 FQGTGA. CDR3 sequence reads: CASSLDLSTDTQYF. As DNA, the CDR3 is TGTGCCAGCAGCTTAGACCTTAGCACAGATACGCAGTATTTT.

In this sample, this clonotype turned up a few times. V gene TRBV6-1 combines with J gene TRBJ2-2; 8 bases match TRBD1. With V trimmed by 5 bases and J by 5 bases, 13 bases remained unmatched. This CDR3 has 17 amino acids. Germline CDR1 is MNHNS and CDR2 is SASEGT. The chain's CDR3 is CASSPTTQGARTGELFF. CDR3 sequence (DNA): TGTGCCAGCAGTCCTACGACCCAGGGGGCACGAACCGGGGAGCTGTTTTTT.

V is TRBV10-3 and J is TRBJ2-1, with D maybe TRBD2 (6 bases). Germline values: CDR1 ENHRY, CDR2 SYGVKD. This CDR3 region has 13 residues. With 0 bases removed from V and 10 bases from J, the gap between germline ends came to 10 bases. The CDR3 nucleotides are TGTGCCATCAGTGAGTCTAGCGGCGAAGAGCAGTTCTTC. It codes for CAISESSGEEQFF.

As DNA, the CDR3 is TGCAGTGCTGGAAGACTAGCGGGAGTATACAATGAGCAGTTCTTC. Its translation is CSAGRLAGVYNEQFF. The gene calls are TRBV20-1 and TRBJ2-1; the match to TRBD2 covers 12 bases. The CDR3 length is 15 residues. V was pared by 5 bases and J by 4 bases, with 6 bases of the junction left unmatched. Germline CDR1 and CDR2: DFQATT and SNEGSKA (reference sequence).

This clonotype has at least ten counts. The chain couples TRBV4-1 to TRBJ2-1; 11 nucleotides match TRBD1. The CDR3 totals 17 residues. Germline V gene data show CDR1 as MGHRA and CDR2 as YSYEKL. The trim removed 1 base at V and 4 bases at J, leaving 6 bases unmatched. DNA of the CDR3: TGCGCCAGCAGCCAAGTTGCCGGGACAGGGGGTTACAATGAGCAGTTCTTC. Translated: CASSQVAGTGGYNEQFF.

This clonotype was observed many times. V is TRBV4-1 and J is TRBJ2-4; D possibly corresponds to TRBD1 (6 bases). The CDR3 is 16 amino acids. V was cut by 1 base and J by 2 bases, with 12 bases left in between. Germline V gene sequence: CDR1 MGHRA, CDR2 YSYEKL. The CDR3 loop is CASSQVAGVTKNIQYF. The CDR3 DNA sequence: TGCGCCAGCAGCCAAGTAGCAGGGGTCACCAAAAACATTCAGTACTTC.

This clonotype was seen a single time. Since no conserved phenylalanine or tryptophan closes the CDR3, a read error is the likely cause. The chain carries TRBV6-1 and TRBJ2-1; no clear D. The CDR3 is made up of 12 amino acids. Trimming removed 10 bases from V and 1 base from J, with 8 bases in between. Germline V lookup: CDR1 MNHNS, CDR2 SASEGT. CDR3 in DNA: TGTGCCACAAGTAGTTCCTACAATGAGCAGTTCTGC. Protein: CATSSSYNEQFC.

This clonotype was picked up many times. The gene calls are TRBV15 and TRBJ2-5; no reliable D call. Germline V lookup: CDR1 LNHNV, CDR2 YYDKDF (reference sequence). This CDR3 comprises 12 residues. Trimming removed 0 bases at V and 5 bases at J, with 4 bases between. The CDR3 here is CATSRDSETQYF. The CDR3 bases are TGTGCCACCAGCAGAGATAGCGAGACCCAGTACTTC.

A single count supports this clonotype. This sequence joins TRBV4-1 and TRBJ2-1; 8 bases agree with TRBD2. This CDR3 is built from 19 residues. The V gene's germline CDR1 is MGHRA and CDR2 YSYEKL. The J segment lost 1 base and the V segment lost 0 bases, leaving 11 bases of the junction unmatched. CDR3 loop: CASSQEGWREVRSYNEQFF. As DNA, the CDR3 is TGCGCCAGCAGCCAAGAAGGATGGCGGGAGGTGAGGTCCTACAATGAGCAGTTCTTC.

In its sample, this clonotype was seen a few times. This chain links TRBV29-1 with TRBJ2-7; tentative D call: TRBD1 (6 bases). The ends were cut back, 3 bases at V and 3 bases at J, with 15 bases in the middle. Germline assignment: CDR1 SQVTM and CDR2 ANQGSEA. The CDR3 loop spans 14 amino acids. CDR3 region: CSVDSGSGVYEQYF. The CDR3 DNA reads as TGCAGCGTTGATTCCGGGTCAGGGGTCTACGAGCAGTACTTC.

V and J are TRBV28 and TRBJ1-6; D may be TRBD1 (6 bases). Germline CDR1 and CDR2: MDHEN and SYDVKM. The CDR3 length is 14 residues. Trimming left V 8 bases short and J 5 bases short, with 13 bases between. The CDR3 loop is CASRQQGNNSPLHF. The CDR3 nucleotides are TGTGCCAGCCGCCAACAGGGTAATAATTCACCCCTCCACTTT.

This rearrangement joins TRBV5-1 to TRBJ1-3; 7 nucleotides align to TRBD1. Trimming removed 0 bases from V and 2 bases from J; junction bases left unmatched: 5. The germline CDR1 and CDR2 sequences are SGHRS and YFSETQ. This CDR3 is 16 amino acids long. The CDR3 sequence: CASSLAGTDTGNTIYF. The CDR3 nucleotides read TGCGCCAGCAGCTTGGCGGGGACAGATACTGGAAACACCATATATTTT.

This chain joins TRBV7-9 and TRBJ2-3; weak D call: TRBD2 (6 bases). Per the germline V gene, CDR1 is SEHNR and CDR2 is FQNEAQ (reference sequence). V was trimmed by 5 bases and J by 3 bases, leaving 18 bases between them. The CDR3 spans 16 residues. In nucleotides, the CDR3 is TGTGCCAGCAGCCCCCCCACTGGCCGGGGGACAGATACGCAGTATTTT. Its translation is CASSPPTGRGTDTQYF. Variable domain in full (rest from reference TRBV7-9 and TRBJ2-3): DTGVSQNPRHKITKRGQNVTFRCDPISEHNRLYWYRQTLGQGPEFLTYFQNEAQLEKSRLLSDRFSAERPKGSFSTLEIQRTEQGDSAMYLCASSPPTGRGTDTQYFGPGTRLTVL.

The CDR3 DNA reads TGTGCCACCAGTGCTCCTATCGGGGTGGAGGACAATGAGCAGTTCTTC. It encodes CATSAPIGVEDNEQFF. The V gene is TRBV24-1, the J gene TRBJ2-1, with D perhaps matching TRBD2 (5 bases). Germline V CDR1 and CDR2: KGHDR, SFDVKD. Trimming shortened V by 5 bases and J by 5 bases, and 18 bases separated the two germline ends. This CDR3 has 16 residues.

Written as DNA, the CDR3 is TGTGCTAGTGGCTCCGGGACAGGAAACACCGGGGAGCTGTTTTTT. Encoded protein: CASGSGTGNTGELFF. V usage is TRBV12-5 and J usage is TRBJ2-2, with 8 bases matching TRBD1. After removal of 6 bases from V and 2 bases from J, the junction contained 5 bases not matched to a gene. The CDR3 length is 15 residues. The germline V gene has CDR1 LGHNT and CDR2 FRNRAP.

The count of this clonotype is one. The chain carries TRBV4-1 and TRBJ1-2; weak D call: TRBD1 (6 bases). Trimming took off 3 bases at V and 6 bases at J, with 17 bases between the two ends. CDR1 MGHRA and CDR2 YSYEKL come from the germline V gene. The CDR3 sequence is 15 residues long. The CDR3 sequence: CASSQPTGITDGYTF. CDR3 nucleotide sequence: TGCGCCAGCAGCCAGCCAACAGGGATTACTGATGGCTACACCTTC.

This clonotype was recorded a few times. The chain uses TRBV30 and TRBJ2-5; D uncertain. The J call is in doubt because the DNA end fits TRBJ2-7 better. From germline, CDR1 is GTSNPN and CDR2 SVGIG (reference sequence). CDR3 length: 13 residues. CDR3 sequence: CAWSRSHLYEQYF. The CDR3 DNA sequence: TGTGCCTGGAGCCGTTCGCACCTGTACGAGCAGTACTTC.

This clonotype has more than one count but fewer than ten. This chain joins TRBV20-1 and TRBJ2-1; a possible D gene is TRBD2 (5 bases). The V and J ends lost 7 bases and 2 bases respectively, with 21 bases between them. The germline V gene has CDR1 DFQATT and CDR2 SNEGSKA (reference sequence). The CDR3 is made up of 16 amino acids. This CDR3 is CSDGGGALFAYNEQFF. CDR3 in DNA: TGCAGTGATGGAGGCGGAGCCCTTTTTGCCTACAATGAGCAGTTCTTC.

J is TRBJ2-5 and V is TRBV10-3, with 8 bases matching TRBD2. TRBJ2-7 matches the DNA end more closely, so the J call is doubtful. Per germline, CDR1 ENHRY and CDR2 SYGVKD. The CDR3 runs 14 residues. DNA for the CDR3: TGTGCCATCAGGTGGCGAGCGGGAGTGGACGAGCAGTACTTC. Its translation: CAIRWRAGVDEQYF.